This T cell receptor beta chain was recovered during a study of neurological immune-mediated disorders. Every sequencing run produced over 190 million TCR-beta sequences, and the sequences from any one run covered 15-18 subjects. In TCRdb, the 5' RACE reads were re-called with MiXCR into one record per CDR3 protein. The profile covers over 35,000 distinct CDR3 sequences, with 3.5% to 5% appearing a single time and around 5% taken by the ten largest. At least ten counts were recorded for this clonotype. What it binds is not known. General study results and limits: There was no clinical or MRI feature that showed an association with the multiple sclerosis repertoire cluster.

The sequence was collected from a woman aged 60-75 years with multiple sclerosis. The specimen sequenced was PBMCs.

CDR3 region: CASSLGTQGARIATGELFF. CDR3 nucleotides: TGCGCCAGCAGCTTGGGGACCCAGGGGGCGCGTATAGCCACCGGGGAGCTGTTTTTT. The rearrangement uses TRBV5-1 and TRBJ2-2; 8 bases line up with TRBD1. The V and J ends lost 0 bases and 4 bases, in that order; junction bases with no gene match: 14. This CDR3 spans 19 amino acids. The germline gives CDR1 SGHRS, CDR2 YFSETQ.